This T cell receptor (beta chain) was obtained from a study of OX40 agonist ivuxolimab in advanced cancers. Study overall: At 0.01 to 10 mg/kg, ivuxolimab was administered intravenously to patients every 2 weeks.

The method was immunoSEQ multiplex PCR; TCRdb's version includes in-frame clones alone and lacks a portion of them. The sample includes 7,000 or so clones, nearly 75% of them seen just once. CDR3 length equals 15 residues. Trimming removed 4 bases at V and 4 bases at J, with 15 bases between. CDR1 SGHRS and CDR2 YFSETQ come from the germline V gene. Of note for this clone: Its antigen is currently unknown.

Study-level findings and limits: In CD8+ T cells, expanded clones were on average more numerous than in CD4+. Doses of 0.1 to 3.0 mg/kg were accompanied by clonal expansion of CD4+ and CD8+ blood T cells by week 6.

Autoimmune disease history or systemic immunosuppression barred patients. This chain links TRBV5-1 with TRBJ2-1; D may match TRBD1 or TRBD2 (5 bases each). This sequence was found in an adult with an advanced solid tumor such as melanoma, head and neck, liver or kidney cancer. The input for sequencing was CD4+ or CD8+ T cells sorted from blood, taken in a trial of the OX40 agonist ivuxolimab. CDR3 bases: TGCGCCAGCAGCACCGCCTGGGACGGTTACAATGAGCAGTTCTTC. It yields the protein CASSTAWDGYNEQFF.